This T cell receptor (beta chain) was sequenced for a study of cytomegalovirus exposure and HLA in healthy donors. Unmatched junction bases numbered 14, after V lost 5 bases and J lost 7 bases. The length of the CDR3 is 17 residues. Germline loops: CDR1 SGHNT, CDR2 YENEEA. This clone was seen a handful of times. The PCR was carried out with 60 Vbeta primers and 13 Jbeta primers. The data were produced by immunoSEQ multiplex PCR, yet TCRdb's version contains in-frame clones alone and is incomplete. The sample contains 65,000 to 85,000 clones, around four fifths of which appear only once. The material sequenced was PBMCs. The sequence derives from a man aged 50-60 years in good health and CMV-seropositive. The V call is TRBV11-3, the J call TRBJ2-2, with 9 bases lining up with TRBD2. In DNA, the CDR3 is TGTGCCAGCAGCCACAGCGGGGTAGCGGGAGTCAGCGGGGAGCTGTTTTTT. The encoded protein is CASSHSGVAGVSGELFF.